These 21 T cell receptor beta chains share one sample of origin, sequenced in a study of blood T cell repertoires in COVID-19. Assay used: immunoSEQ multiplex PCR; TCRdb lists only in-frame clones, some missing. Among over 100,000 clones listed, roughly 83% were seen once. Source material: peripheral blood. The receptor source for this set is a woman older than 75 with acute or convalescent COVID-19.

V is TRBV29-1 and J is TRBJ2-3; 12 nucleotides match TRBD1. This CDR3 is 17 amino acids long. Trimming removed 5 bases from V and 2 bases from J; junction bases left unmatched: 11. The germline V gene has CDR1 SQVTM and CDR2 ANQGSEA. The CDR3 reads CSVSGTGGSIPTDTQYF. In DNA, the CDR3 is TGCAGCGTTTCCGGGACAGGGGGCTCAATACCCACAGATACGCAGTATTTT.

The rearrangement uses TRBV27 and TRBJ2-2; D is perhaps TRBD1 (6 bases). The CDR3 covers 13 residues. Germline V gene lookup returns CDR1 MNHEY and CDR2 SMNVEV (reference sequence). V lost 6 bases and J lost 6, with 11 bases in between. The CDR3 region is CASSRTVAGELFF. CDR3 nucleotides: TGTGCCAGCAGCCGGACAGTGGCCGGGGAGCTGTTTTTT.

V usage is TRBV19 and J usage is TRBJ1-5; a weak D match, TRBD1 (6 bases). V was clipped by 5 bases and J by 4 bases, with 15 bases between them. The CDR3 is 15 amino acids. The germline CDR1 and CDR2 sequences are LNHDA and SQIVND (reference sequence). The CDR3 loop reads CASSLQGEGNQPQHF. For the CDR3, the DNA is TGTGCCAGTAGTTTACAGGGTGAAGGAAATCAGCCCCAGCATTTT.

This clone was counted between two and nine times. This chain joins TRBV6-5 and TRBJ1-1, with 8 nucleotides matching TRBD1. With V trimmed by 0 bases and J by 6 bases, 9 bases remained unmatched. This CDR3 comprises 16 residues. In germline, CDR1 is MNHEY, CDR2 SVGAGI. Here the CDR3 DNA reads TGTGCCAGCAGTTACTCTAGCGCCGACAGGGGACCTGAAGCTTTCTTT. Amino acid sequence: CASSYSSADRGPEAFF.

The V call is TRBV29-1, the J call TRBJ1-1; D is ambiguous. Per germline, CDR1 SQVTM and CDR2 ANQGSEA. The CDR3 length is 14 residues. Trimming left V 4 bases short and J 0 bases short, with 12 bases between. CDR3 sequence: CSVVGITMNTEAFF. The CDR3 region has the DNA TGCAGCGTTGTAGGAATAACTATGAACACTGAAGCTTTCTTT.

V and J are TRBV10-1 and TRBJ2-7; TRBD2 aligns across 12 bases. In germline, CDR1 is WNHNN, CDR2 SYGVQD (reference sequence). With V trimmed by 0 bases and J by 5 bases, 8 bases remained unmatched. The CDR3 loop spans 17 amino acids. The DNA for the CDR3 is TGCGCCAGCAGTGAGTCAGCAGCGGGACTAGCGGGCCACGAGCAGTACTTC. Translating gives CASSESAAGLAGHEQYF.

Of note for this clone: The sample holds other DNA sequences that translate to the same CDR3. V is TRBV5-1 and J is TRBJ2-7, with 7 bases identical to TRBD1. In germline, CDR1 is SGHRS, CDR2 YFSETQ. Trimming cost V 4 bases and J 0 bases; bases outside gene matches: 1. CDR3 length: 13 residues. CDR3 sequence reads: CASSPGGSYEQYF. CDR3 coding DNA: TGCGCCAGCAGCCCAGGGGGCTCCTACGAGCAGTACTTC.

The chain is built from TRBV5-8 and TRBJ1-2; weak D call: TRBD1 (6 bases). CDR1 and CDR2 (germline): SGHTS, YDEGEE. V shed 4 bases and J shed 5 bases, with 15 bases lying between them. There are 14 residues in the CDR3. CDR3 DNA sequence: TGTGCCAGCAGCATACCAGGGGTTTTTTATGGCTACACCTTC. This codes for CASSIPGVFYGYTF.

CDR3 region: CSVGQGYTEAFF. The CDR3 DNA reads as TGCAGCGTTGGGCAGGGCTACACTGAAGCTTTCTTT. This rearrangement joins TRBV29-1 to TRBJ1-1; a possible D gene is TRBD1 (5 bases). The germline V gene encodes CDR1 SQVTM and CDR2 ANQGSEA. V was trimmed by 4 bases and J by 3 bases, leaving 9 bases between them. The CDR3 consists of 12 residues.

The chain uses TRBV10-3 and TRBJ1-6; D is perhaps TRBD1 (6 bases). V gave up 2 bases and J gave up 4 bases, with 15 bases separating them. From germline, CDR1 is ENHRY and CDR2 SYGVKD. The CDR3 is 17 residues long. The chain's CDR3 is CAISETGQTGYNSPLHF. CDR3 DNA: TGTGCCATCAGTGAGACTGGACAGACCGGGTATAATTCACCCCTCCACTTT.

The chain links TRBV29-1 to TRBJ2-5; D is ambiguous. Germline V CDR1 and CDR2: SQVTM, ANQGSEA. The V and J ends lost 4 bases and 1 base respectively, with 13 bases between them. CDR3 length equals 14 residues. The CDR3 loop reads CSVVPVAGQETQYF. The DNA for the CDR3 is TGCAGCGTTGTTCCGGTGGCAGGCCAAGAGACCCAGTACTTC.

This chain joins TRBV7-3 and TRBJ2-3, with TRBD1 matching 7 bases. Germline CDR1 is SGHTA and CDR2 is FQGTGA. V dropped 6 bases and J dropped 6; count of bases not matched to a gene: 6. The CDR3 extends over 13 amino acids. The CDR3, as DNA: TGTGCCAGCAGTTCGGGACAGCAGGATACGCAGTATTTT. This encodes CASSSGQQDTQYF.

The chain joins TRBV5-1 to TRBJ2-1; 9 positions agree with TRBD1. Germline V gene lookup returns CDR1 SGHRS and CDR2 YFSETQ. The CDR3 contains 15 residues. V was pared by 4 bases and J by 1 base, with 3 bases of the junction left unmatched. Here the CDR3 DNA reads TGCGCCAGCAGCCGTGGGACAGGGTCCTACAATGAGCAGTTCTTC. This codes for CASSRGTGSYNEQFF.

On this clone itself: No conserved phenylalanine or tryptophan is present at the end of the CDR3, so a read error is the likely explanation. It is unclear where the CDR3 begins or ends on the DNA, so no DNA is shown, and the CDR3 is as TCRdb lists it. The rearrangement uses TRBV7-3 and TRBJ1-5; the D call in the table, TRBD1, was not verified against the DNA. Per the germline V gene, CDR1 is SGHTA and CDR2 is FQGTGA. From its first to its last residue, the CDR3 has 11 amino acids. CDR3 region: CASSTDRGAEI.

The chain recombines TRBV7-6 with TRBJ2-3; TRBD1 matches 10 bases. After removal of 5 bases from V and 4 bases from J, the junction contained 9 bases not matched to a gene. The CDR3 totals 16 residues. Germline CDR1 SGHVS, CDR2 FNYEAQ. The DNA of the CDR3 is TGTGCCAGCAGCGCGCAAGGGACAGGGGTCGCAGATACGCAGTATTTT. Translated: CASSAQGTGVADTQYF.

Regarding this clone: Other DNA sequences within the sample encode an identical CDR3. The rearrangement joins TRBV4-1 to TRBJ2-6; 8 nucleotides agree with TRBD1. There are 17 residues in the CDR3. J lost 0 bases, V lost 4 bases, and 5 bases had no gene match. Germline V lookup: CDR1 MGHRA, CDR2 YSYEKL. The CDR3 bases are TGCGCCAGCAGCCCGTCCGGGACAGGCTCTGGGGCCAACGTCCTGACTTTC. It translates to CASSPSGTGSGANVLTF.

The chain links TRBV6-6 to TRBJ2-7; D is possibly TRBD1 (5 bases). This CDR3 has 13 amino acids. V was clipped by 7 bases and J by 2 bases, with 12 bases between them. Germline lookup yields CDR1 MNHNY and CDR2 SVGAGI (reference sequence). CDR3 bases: TGTGCCAGCATTTCCAGACAGCCCTACGAGCAGTACTTC. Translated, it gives CASISRQPYEQYF.

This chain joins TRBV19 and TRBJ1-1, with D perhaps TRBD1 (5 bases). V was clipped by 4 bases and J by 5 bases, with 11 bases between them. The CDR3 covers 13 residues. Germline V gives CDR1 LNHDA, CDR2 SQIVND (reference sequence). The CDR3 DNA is TGTGCCAGTAGTACCCAGGGATTAACTGAAGCTTTCTTT. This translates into CASSTQGLTEAFF.

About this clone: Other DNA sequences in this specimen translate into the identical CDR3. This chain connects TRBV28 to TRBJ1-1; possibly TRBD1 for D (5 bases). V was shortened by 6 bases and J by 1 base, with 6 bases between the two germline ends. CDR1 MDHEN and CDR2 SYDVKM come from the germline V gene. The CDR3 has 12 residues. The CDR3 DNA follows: TGTGCCAGCAGCACAGGGAACACTGAAGCTTTCTTT. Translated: CASSTGNTEAFF.

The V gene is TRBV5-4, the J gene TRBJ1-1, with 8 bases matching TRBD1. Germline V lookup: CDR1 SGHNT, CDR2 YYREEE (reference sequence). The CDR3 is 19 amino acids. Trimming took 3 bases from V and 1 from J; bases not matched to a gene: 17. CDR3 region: CASSSYRTGMGLGNTEAFF. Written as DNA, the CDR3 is TGTGCCAGCAGCTCATATCGGACAGGGATGGGATTAGGGAACACTGAAGCTTTCTTT. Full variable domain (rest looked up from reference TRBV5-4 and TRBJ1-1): ETGVTQSPTHLIKTRGQQVTLRCSSQSGHNTVSWYQQALGQGPQFIFQYYREEENGRGNFPPRFSGLQFPNYSSELNVNALELDDSALYLCASSSYRTGMGLGNTEAFFGQGTRLTVV.

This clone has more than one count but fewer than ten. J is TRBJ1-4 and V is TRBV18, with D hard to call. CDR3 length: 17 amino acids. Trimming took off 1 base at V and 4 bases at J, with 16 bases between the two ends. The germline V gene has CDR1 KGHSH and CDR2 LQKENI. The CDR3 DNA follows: TGTGCCAGCTCACCACTACAAGGGCGGACTGGTAATGAAAAACTGTTTTTT. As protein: CASSPLQGRTGNEKLFF.